The rows below give T cell receptor beta chains drawn from one sample of a study of blood T cells in healthy people across ages. MiXCR was run by TCRdb on the 5' RACE reads, yielding one entry per CDR3 protein. The sample lists fewer than 1,200,000 distinct CDR3 sequences, about 23% occurring once. The same data also contributed to another study, on T cells of mothers and their children.

Sequenced input: blood. The receptors shown here come from a girl aged 2 to 10 in good health. Both conserved end residues are part of each CDR3. The D gene is left open where the match is weak. The listing skips clone size in some rows; elsewhere it reads once, few, many or a size class.

. TRBJ1-5 . TRBV20-1 CSASNQGSGNQPQHF TGCAGTGCTAGTAACCAGGGGTCGGGCAATCAGCCCCAGCATTTT
. TRBJ1-2 . TRBV20-1 CSARPTVNYGYTF TGCAGTGCTAGGCCGACAGTCAACTATGGCTACACCTTC
TRBD1 TRBJ2-7 few TRBV12-3/TRBV12-4 CASSAGTGPHEQYF TGTGCCAGCAGTGCCGGGACAGGTCCCCACGAGCAGTACTTC
. TRBJ2-7 . TRBV11-3 CASSLGVELTYEQYF TGTGCCAGCAGCTTAGGGGTGGAACTCACCTACGAGCAGTACTTC
. TRBJ2-7 . TRBV20-1 CSATDPFAAYEQYF TGCAGTGCTACCGACCCCTTTGCTGCTTACGAGCAGTACTTC
TRBD2 TRBJ2-1 . TRBV20-1 CSARDPLAGIYNEQFF TGCAGTGCTAGAGATCCGCTAGCGGGGATATACAATGAGCAGTTCTTC
. TRBJ2-2 . TRBV6-2/TRBV6-3 CASRIQGSDELFF TGTGCCAGCAGAATACAGGGTTCGGATGAGCTGTTTTTT
. TRBJ2-3 . TRBV20-1 CSATMLGRGNTDTQYF TGCAGTGCAACGATGCTTGGACGGGGAAACACAGATACGCAGTATTTT
. TRBJ2-7 . TRBV12-3/TRBV12-4 CASSREVAYEQYF TGTGCCAGCAGCCGAGAGGTTGCCTACGAGCAGTACTTC
. TRBJ1-2 . TRBV25-1 CASTEDGLRGYTF TGTGCCAGCACGGAGGACGGTCTGCGGGGCTACACCTTC
. TRBJ2-3 . TRBV11-2 CASSSLWAASTDTQYF TGTGCCAGCAGCTCCCTGTGGGCAGCTAGCACAGATACGCAGTATTTT
. TRBJ1-2 few TRBV6-2/TRBV6-3 CASSYFDGYTF TGTGCCAGCAGTTACTTTGACGGCTACACCTTC
TRBD1 TRBJ1-1 . TRBV4-3 CASSLLRQGITEALF TGCGCCAGCAGCCTTTTAAGACAGGGCATCACTGAAGCTCTCTTT
. TRBJ2-7 many TRBV5-6 CASSLGSSYEQYF TGTGCCAGCAGCTTAGGATCGTCCTACGAGCAGTACTTC
TRBD2 TRBJ2-3 few TRBV6-6 CASRGLAGGSTDTQYF TGTGCCAGCAGGGGACTAGCGGGGGGGAGCACAGATACGCAGTATTTT
TRBD1 TRBJ2-7 . TRBV10-3 CAISDGTGMNEQYF TGTGCCATCAGTGACGGGACAGGGATGAACGAGCAGTACTTC
. TRBJ2-5 . TRBV29-1 CSVPGGSWGGETQYF TGCAGCGTCCCGGGGGGCTCCTGGGGAGGGGAGACCCAGTACTTC
. TRBJ1-2 . TRBV5-5 CASSLAGTNYGYTF TGTGCCAGCAGCTTGGCTGGGACTAACTATGGCTACACCTTC
TRBD2 TRBJ2-1 few TRBV12-3/TRBV12-4 CASFSRRGYNEQFF TGTGCCAGCTTCTCCCGGCGGGGGTACAATGAGCAGTTCTTC
TRBD1 TRBJ2-7 few TRBV20-1 CSARDPDRGHEQYF TGCAGTGCTAGAGATCCCGACAGGGGCCACGAGCAGTACTTC
. TRBJ2-7 few TRBV9 CASSVEEGLSYEQYF TGTGCCAGCAGCGTAGAAGAGGGGCTGAGCTACGAGCAGTACTTC
. TRBJ2-5 . TRBV7-9 CASSLELTGGAKETQYF TGTGCCAGCAGCTTAGAATTGACGGGCGGGGCCAAAGAGACCCAGTACTTC
. TRBJ2-1 . TRBV7-6 CARSPSYRGAAYNEQFF TGTGCCAGAAGCCCCAGTTACAGAGGTGCCGCTTACAATGAGCAGTTCTTC
. TRBJ1-4 . TRBV20-1 CSARALRLGEKLFF TGCAGTGCTAGAGCTCTTAGATTGGGAGAAAAACTGTTTTTT
. TRBJ2-7 many TRBV7-9 CASEGPGYEQYF TGTGCCAGCGAGGGGCCGGGTTACGAGCAGTACTTC
. TRBJ1-2 many TRBV5-1 CASSPWTDYGYTF TGCGCCAGCAGCCCGTGGACTGACTATGGCTACACCTTC
. TRBJ2-6 . TRBV7-2 CASSYNRYSGANVLTF TGTGCCAGCAGCTATAACAGATACTCTGGGGCCAACGTCCTGACTTTC
. TRBJ2-1 few TRBV5-5 CASSDQGWEQFF TGTGCCAGCAGCGATCAGGGTTGGGAGCAGTTCTTC
TRBD2 TRBJ2-7 . TRBV7-2 CASSLTPTSGSRYEQYF TGTGCCAGCAGCTTAACGCCGACTAGCGGGAGTCGGTACGAGCAGTACTTC
. TRBJ2-1 . TRBV20-1 CSARDLRGPYNEQFF TGCAGTGCTAGAGATTTGCGGGGGCCGTACAATGAGCAGTTCTTC
. TRBJ1-1 . TRBV7-9 CASSFPTHITDGPNTEAFF TGTGCCAGCAGCTTCCCCACTCATATTACCGACGGACCGAACACTGAAGCTTTCTTT
TRBD2 TRBJ2-1 . TRBV9 CASSPQSGRAGNEQFF TGTGCCAGCAGCCCCCAGAGCGGGAGGGCTGGCAATGAGCAGTTCTTC
. TRBJ2-1 few TRBV12-3/TRBV12-4 CASSPRDVLQFF TGTGCCAGCAGTCCCCGGGACGTATTACAGTTCTTC
. TRBJ2-6 . TRBV12-3/TRBV12-4 CASWRAGANVLTF TGTGCCAGCTGGCGGGCTGGGGCCAACGTCCTGACTTTC
. TRBJ2-7 . TRBV5-5 CASSLAPSVSSYEQYF TGTGCCAGCAGCTTGGCCCCTAGCGTAAGCTCCTACGAGCAGTACTTC
TRBD1 TRBJ1-4 many TRBV13 CASSFGQGNEKLFF TGTGCCAGCAGCTTTGGACAGGGAAATGAAAAACTGTTTTTT
. TRBJ2-5 . TRBV5-1 CASYLFLHETQYF TGCGCCAGCTATCTCTTCCTTCATGAGACCCAGTACTTC
. TRBJ2-3 few TRBV5-1 CASSLSARVSVDTQYF TGCGCCAGCAGCTTATCGGCCCGGGTCTCGGTAGATACGCAGTACTTT
TRBD2 TRBJ2-6 . TRBV10-2 CASSGTSGDGGANVLTF TGCGCCAGCAGTGGGACTAGCGGGGATGGTGGGGCCAACGTCCTGACTTTC
. TRBJ1-4 . TRBV29-1 CSIAPSGQTEVCGLFF TGCAGCATCGCCCCTTCGGGACAAACGGAAGTTTGTGGACTGTTTTTT
TRBD1 TRBJ1-2 . TRBV29-1 CSALTGGGLYGYTF TGCAGCGCACTAACAGGGGGCGGCCTCTATGGCTACACCTTC
. TRBJ1-1 . TRBV21-1 CASSKELGTGGRGGTEAFF TGTGCCAGCAGCAAAGAACTTGGGACAGGGGGCAGGGGGGGCACTGAAGCTTTCTTT
TRBD1 TRBJ2-1 many TRBV12-3/TRBV12-4 CASSFRDSYNEQFF TGTGCCAGCAGTTTCCGGGACAGCTACAATGAGCAGTTCTTC
TRBD2 TRBJ2-3 . TRBV4-1 CASSQGLAGEHGTQYF TGCGCCAGCAGCCAAGGGCTAGCGGGAGAACATGGCACGCAGTATTTT
. TRBJ1-4 . TRBV7-9 CASSLGQETWNEKLFF TGTGCTAGCAGCTTGGGGCAGGAGACTTGGAATGAAAAACTGTTTTTT
. TRBJ1-2 . TRBV12-3/TRBV12-4 CASSVDPRGYTF TGTGCCAGCAGTGTTGACCCACGGGGCTACACCTTC
. TRBJ2-7 many TRBV5-6 CASSSTIYEQYF TGTGCCAGCAGCTCGACAATCTACGAGCAATACTTC
. TRBJ1-5 few TRBV12-3/TRBV12-4 CASSPSRVNNQPQHF TGTGCCAGCAGTCCCTCCAGGGTCAACAATCAGCCCCAGCATTTT
. TRBJ1-2 . TRBV12-3/TRBV12-4 CASSLLGALQGYTF TGTGCCAGCAGTTTACTGGGGGCGCTCCAGGGCTACACCTTC
. TRBJ1-2 . TRBV12-3/TRBV12-4 CASSSWGANYGYTF TGTGCCAGCAGCTCCTGGGGGGCCAACTATGGCTACACCTTC
. TRBJ2-5 . TRBV7-2 CASSLVSLPPDSLEYF TGTGCCAGCAGCTTAGTTTCACTGCCGCCCGATAGTTTGGAGTACTTC